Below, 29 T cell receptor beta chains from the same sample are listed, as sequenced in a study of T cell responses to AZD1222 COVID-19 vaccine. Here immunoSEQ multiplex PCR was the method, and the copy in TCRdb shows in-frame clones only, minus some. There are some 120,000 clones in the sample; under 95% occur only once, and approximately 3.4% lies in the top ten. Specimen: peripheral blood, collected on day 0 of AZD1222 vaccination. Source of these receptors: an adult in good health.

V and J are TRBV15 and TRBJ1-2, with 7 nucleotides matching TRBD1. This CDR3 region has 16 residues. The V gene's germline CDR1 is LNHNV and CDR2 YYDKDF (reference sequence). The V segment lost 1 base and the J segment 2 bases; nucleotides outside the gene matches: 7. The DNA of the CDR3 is TGTGCCACCAGCAGAGGGGGACAGCTTCCAAACTATGGCTACACCTTC. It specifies CATSRGGQLPNYGYTF.

The CDR3 DNA is TGTGCCAGCAGCCCCATCACCCCATCCGAGCAGTACTTC. Its protein product is CASSPITPSEQYF. The chain is built from TRBV11-1 and TRBJ2-7; D is undetermined. In germline, CDR1 is SGHAT, CDR2 FQDESV (reference sequence). Trimming took off 5 bases at V and 6 bases at J, with 14 bases between the two ends. This CDR3 is built from 13 residues. Full variable domain (remainder filled in from reference TRBV11-1 and TRBJ2-7): EAEVAQSPRYKITEKSQAVAFWCDPISGHATLYWYRQILGQGPELLVQFQDESVVDDSQLPKDRFSAERLKGVDSTLKIQPAELGDSAMYLCASSPITPSEQYFGPGTRLTVT.

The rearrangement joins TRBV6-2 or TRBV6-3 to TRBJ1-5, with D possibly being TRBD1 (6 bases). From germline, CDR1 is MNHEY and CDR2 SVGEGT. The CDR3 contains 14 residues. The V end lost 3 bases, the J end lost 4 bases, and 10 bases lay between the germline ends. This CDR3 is CASSYDRRNQPQHF. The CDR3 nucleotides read TGTGCCAGCAGTTATGACAGGCGAAATCAGCCCCAGCATTTT.

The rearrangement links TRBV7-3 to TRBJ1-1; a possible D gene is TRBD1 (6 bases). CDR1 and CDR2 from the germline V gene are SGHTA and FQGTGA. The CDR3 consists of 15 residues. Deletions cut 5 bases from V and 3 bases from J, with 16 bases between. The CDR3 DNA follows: TGTGCCAGCAGCGCTGACCCAGGGGTCGACACTGAAGCTTTCTTT. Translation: CASSADPGVDTEAFF.

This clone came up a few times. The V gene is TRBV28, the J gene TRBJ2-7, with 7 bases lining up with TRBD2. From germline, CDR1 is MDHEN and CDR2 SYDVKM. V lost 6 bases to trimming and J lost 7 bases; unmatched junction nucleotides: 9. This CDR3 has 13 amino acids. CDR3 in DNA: TGTGCCAGCAGACCCCCGGGGGGATGGGAGCAGTACTTC. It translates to CASRPPGGWEQYF.

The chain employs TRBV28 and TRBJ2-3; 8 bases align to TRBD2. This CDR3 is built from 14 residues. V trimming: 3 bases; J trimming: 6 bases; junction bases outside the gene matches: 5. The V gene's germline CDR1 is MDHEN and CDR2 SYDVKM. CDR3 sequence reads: CASSFTGGRDTQYF. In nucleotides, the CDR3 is TGTGCCAGCAGTTTCACGGGGGGGAGGGATACGCAGTATTTT.

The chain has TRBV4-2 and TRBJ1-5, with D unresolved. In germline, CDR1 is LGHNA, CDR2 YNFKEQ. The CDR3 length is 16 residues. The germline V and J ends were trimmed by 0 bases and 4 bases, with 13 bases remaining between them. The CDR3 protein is CASSQEGSMGNQPQHF. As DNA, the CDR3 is TGTGCCAGCAGCCAAGAGGGATCGATGGGAAATCAGCCCCAGCATTTT.

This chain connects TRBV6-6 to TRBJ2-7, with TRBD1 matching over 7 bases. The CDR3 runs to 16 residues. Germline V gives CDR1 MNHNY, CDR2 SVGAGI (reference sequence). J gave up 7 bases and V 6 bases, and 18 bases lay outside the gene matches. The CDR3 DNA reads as TGTGCCAGCAGCCCAAATCCGGGAACAGGGGCTCGAGAGCAGTACTTC. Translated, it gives CASSPNPGTGAREQYF.

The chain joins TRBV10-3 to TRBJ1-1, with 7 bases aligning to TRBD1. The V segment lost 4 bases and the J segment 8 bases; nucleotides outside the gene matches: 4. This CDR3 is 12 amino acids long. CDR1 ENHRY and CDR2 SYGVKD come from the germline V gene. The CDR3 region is CAISGGDREAFF. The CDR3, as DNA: TGTGCCATCAGTGGGGGGGACAGAGAAGCTTTCTTT.

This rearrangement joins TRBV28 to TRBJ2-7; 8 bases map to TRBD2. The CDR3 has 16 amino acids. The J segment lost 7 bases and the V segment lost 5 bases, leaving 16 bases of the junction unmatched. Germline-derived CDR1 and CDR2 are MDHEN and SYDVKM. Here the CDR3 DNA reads TGTGCCAGCAGTCCCCAGGGGAGCGGGAGCTCACGGGAGCAGTACTTC. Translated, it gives CASSPQGSGSSREQYF.

CDR3 DNA sequence: TGTGCCAGCAGCCAATTACCTGGTGGGACTGAAGCTTTCTTT. Translating gives CASSQLPGGTEAFF. This sequence joins TRBV3-1 (or the pseudogene TRBV3-2) and TRBJ1-1; D gene ambiguous. Germline CDR1 is LGHDT and CDR2 is YNNKEL (reference sequence). V dropped 2 bases and J dropped 5 bases, with 12 bases sitting between them. The CDR3 has 14 residues.

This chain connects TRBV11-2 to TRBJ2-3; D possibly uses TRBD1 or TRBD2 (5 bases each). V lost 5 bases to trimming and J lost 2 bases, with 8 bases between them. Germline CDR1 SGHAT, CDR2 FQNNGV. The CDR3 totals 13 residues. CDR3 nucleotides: TGTGCCAGCAGCCGGGACCTCACAGATACGCAGTATTTT. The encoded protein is CASSRDLTDTQYF.

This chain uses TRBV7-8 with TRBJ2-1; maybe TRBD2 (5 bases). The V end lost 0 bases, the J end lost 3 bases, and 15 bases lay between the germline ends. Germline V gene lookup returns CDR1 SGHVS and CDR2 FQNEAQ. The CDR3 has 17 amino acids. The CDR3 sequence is CASSLAGANALYNEQFF. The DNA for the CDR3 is TGTGCCAGCAGCTTAGCGGGAGCAAACGCCCTCTACAATGAGCAGTTCTTC.

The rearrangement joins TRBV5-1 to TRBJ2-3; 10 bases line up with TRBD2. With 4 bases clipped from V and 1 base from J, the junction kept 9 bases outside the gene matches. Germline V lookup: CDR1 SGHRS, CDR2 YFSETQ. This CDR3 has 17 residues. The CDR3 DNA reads TGCGCCAGCAGCCCGATCGGACTAGCGGTTGGCACAGATACGCAGTATTTT. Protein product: CASSPIGLAVGTDTQYF.

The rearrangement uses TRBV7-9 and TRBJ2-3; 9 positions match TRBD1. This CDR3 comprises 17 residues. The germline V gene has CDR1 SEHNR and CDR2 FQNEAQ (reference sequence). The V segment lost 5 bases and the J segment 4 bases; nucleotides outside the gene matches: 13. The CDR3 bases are TGTGCCAGCAGCCCCTCAGTTCCGGGACAGGGAGCAGATACGCAGTATTTT. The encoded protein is CASSPSVPGQGADTQYF.

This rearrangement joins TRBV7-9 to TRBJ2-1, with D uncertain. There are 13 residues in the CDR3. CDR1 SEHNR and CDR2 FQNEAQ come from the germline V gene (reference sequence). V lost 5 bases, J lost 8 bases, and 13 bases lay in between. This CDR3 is CASSLQSGHEQFF. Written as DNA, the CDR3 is TGTGCCAGCAGCCTACAGTCCGGGCATGAGCAGTTCTTC.

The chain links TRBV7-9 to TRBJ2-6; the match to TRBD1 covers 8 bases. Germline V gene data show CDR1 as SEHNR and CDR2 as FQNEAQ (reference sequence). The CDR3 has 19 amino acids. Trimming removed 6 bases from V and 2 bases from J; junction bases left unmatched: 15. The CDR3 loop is CASSGTGTGFLAGANVLTF. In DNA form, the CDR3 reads TGTGCCAGCAGTGGCACCGGGACAGGTTTCCTGGCTGGGGCCAACGTCCTGACTTTC. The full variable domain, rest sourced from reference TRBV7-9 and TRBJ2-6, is DTGVSQNPRHKITKRGQNVTFRCDPISEHNRLYWYRQTLGQGPEFLTYFQNEAQLEKSRLLSDRFSAERPKGSFSTLEIQRTEQGDSAMYLCASSGTGTGFLAGANVLTFGAGSRLTVL.

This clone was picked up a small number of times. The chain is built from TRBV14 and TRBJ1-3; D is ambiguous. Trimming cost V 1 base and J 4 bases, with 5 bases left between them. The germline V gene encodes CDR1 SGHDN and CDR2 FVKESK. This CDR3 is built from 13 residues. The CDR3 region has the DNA TGTGCCAGCAGCCAAGTAGGGGGAAACACCATATATTTT. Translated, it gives CASSQVGGNTIYF.

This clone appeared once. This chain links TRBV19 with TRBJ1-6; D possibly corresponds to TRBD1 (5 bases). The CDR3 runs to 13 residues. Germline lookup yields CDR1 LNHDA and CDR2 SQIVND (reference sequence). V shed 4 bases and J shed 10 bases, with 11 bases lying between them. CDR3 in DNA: TGTGCCAGTAGTAATGACAGAGGATCACCCCTCCACTTT. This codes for CASSNDRGSPLHF.

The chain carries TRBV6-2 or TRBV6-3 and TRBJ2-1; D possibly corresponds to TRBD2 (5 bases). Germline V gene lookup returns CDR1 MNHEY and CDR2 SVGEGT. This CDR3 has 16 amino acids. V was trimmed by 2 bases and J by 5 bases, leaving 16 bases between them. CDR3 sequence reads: CASSYEAASFDNEQFF. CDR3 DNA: TGTGCCAGCAGTTACGAAGCGGCCTCTTTTGACAATGAGCAGTTCTTC.

The CDR3 loop is CATYQNGISGNTIYF. In nucleotides, the CDR3 is TGTGCCACCTACCAGAACGGAATCTCTGGAAACACCATATATTTT. The gene calls are TRBV6-5 and TRBJ1-3; no clear D gene. Trimming cost V 10 bases and J 0 bases, with 16 bases left between them. Germline loops: CDR1 MNHEY, CDR2 SVGAGI. This CDR3 is 15 amino acids long.

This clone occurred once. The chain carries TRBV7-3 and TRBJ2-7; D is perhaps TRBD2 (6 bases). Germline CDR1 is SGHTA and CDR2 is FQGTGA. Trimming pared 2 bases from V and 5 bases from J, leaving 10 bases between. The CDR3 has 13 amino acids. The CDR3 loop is CASSLSGSHEQYF. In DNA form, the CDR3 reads TGTGCCAGCAGCTTATCCGGGAGCCACGAGCAGTACTTC.

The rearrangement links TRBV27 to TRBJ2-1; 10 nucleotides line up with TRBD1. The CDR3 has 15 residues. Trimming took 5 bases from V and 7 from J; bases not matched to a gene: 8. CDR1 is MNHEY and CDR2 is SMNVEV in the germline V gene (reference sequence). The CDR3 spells CASSDRDRGRNEQFF. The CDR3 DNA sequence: TGTGCCAGCAGTGACCGGGACAGGGGTCGTAATGAGCAGTTCTTC.

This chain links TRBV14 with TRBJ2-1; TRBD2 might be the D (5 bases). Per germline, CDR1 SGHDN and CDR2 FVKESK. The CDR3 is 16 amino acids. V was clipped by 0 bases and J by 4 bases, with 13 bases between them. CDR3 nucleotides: TGTGCCAGCAGCCAAGAGGAGTCAAGCGGATACAATGAGCAGTTCTTC. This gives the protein CASSQEESSGYNEQFF.

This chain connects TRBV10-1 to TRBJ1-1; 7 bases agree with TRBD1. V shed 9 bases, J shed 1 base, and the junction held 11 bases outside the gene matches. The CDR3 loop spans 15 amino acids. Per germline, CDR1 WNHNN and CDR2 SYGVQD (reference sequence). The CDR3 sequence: CASRREGDRNTEAFF. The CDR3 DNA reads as TGCGCCAGTAGAAGAGAAGGGGACAGGAACACTGAAGCTTTCTTT.

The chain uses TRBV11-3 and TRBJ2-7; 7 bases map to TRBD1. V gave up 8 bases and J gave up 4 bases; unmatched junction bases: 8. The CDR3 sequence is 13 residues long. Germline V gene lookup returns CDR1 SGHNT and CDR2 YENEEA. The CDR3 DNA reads TGTGCCAGCTCGTCGGGACAGAATTACGAGCAGTACTTC. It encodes CASSSGQNYEQYF.

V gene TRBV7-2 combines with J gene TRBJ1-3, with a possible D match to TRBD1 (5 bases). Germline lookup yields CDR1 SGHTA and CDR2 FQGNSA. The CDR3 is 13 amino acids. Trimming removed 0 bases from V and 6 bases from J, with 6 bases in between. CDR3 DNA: TGTGCCAGCAGCTTAGCGGGGCTAAACACCATATATTTT. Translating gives CASSLAGLNTIYF.

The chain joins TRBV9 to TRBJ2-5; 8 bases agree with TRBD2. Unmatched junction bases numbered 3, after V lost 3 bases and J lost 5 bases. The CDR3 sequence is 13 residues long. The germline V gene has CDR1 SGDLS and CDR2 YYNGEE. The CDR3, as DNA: TGTGCCAGCAGCGCCGGGGGGGTTGAGACCCAGTACTTC. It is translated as CASSAGGVETQYF.

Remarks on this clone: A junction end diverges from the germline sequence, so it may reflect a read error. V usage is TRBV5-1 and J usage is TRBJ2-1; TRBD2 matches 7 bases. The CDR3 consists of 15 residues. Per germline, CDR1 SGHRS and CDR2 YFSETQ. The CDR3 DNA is TGCGCCAGCAGGTTGGCTAGCGGTACCTACAATGAGCAGTTCTTC. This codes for CASRLASGTYNEQFF.